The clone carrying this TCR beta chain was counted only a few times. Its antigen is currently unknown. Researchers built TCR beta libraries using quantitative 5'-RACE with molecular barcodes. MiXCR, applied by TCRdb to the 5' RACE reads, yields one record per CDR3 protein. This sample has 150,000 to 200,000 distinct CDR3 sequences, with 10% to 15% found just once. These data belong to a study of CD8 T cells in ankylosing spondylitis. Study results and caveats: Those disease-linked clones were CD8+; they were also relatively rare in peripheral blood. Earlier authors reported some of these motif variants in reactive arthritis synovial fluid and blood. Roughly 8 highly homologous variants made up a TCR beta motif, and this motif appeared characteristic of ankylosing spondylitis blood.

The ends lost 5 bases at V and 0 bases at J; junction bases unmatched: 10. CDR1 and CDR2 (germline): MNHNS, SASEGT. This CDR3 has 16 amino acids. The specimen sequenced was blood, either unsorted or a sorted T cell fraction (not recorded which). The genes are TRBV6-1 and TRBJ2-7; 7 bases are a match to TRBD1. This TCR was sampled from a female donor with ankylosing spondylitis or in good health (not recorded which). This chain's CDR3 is CASSREQGSVSYEQYF. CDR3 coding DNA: TGTGCCAGCAGTCGAGAACAGGGGTCTGTCTCCTACGAGCAGTACTTC.